This record covers a single T cell receptor (beta chain). Its antigen is unknown. These data come from a study of CD8 T cells in ankylosing spondylitis. The CDR3 covers 13 residues. With 4 bases removed from V and 5 bases from J, the gap between germline ends came to 11 bases. CDR1 and CDR2 (germline): KGHSH, LQKENI. Study-wide findings and caveats: Before this, some motif variants had been reported in reactive arthritis synovial fluid and blood. Blood of patients with ankylosing spondylitis appeared to be characterized by a TCR beta motif of several highly homologous variants. There was reportedly significant enrichment of clones that were disease-linked in matched ankylosing spondylitis synovial fluid.

Construction of TCR beta libraries was performed using quantitative 5'-RACE with molecular barcodes. MiXCR, run by TCRdb on the 5' RACE reads, gives a single entry per CDR3 protein. The data contain 150,000 to 200,000 distinct CDR3 sequences, approximately 13% of them seen just once; the ten biggest clones take up roughly 11%. This sequence joins TRBV18 and TRBJ1-1, with D possibly TRBD1 on 5 matching bases. The sample comprised blood, either unsorted or a sorted T cell fraction (not recorded which). The receptor was isolated from a female donor with ankylosing spondylitis or in good health (not recorded which). CDR3 in DNA: TGTGCCAGCTCACTAGGGGTTGAGACTGAAGCTTTCTTT. This codes for CASSLGVETEAFF.